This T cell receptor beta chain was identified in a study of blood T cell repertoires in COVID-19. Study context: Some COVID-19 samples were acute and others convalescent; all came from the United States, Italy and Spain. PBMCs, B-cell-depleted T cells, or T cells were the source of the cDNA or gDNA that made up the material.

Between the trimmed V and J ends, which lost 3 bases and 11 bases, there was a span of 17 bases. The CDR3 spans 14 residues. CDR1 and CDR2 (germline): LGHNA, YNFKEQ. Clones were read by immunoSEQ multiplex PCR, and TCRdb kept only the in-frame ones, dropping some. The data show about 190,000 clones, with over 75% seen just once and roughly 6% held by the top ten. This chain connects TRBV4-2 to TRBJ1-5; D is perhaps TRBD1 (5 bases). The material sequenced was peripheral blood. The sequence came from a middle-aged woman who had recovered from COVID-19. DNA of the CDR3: TGTGCCAGCAGCCACGAAGCGAACCAAGGGGCCCAGCATTTT. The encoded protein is CASSHEANQGAQHF.